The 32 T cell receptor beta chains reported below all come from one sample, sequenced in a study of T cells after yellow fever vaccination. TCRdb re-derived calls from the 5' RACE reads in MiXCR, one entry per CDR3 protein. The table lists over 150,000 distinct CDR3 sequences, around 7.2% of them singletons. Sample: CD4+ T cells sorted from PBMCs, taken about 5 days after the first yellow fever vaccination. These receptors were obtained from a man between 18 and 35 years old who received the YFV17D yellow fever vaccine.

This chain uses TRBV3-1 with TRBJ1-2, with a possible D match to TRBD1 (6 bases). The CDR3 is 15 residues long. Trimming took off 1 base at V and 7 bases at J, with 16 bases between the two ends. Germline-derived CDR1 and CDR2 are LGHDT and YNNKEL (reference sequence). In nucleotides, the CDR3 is TGTGCCAGCAGCCAAGTCGACAGGCCCTCCCCTGGCTACACCTTC. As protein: CASSQVDRPSPGYTF. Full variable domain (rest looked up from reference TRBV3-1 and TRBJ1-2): DTAVSQTPKYLVTQMGNDKSIKCEQNLGHDTMYWYKQDSKKFLKIMFSYNNKELIINETVPNRFSPKSPDKAHLNLHINSLELGDSAVYFCASSQVDRPSPGYTFGSGTRLTVV.

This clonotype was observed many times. The chain's CDR3 is CASSLGAVNEKLFF. The CDR3 region has the DNA TGTGCCAGCAGCTTAGGGGCGGTTAATGAAAAACTGTTTTTT. The chain has TRBV7-6 and TRBJ1-4; D ambiguous. V was pared by 1 base and J by 4 bases, with 7 bases between. This CDR3 is built from 14 residues. Germline assignment: CDR1 SGHVS and CDR2 FNYEAQ.

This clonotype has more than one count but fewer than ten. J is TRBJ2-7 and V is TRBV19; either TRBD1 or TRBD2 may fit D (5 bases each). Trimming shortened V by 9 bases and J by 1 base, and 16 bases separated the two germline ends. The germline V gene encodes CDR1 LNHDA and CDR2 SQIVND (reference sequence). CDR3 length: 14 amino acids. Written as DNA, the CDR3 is TGTGCCAGGCCGGGACCCAACTATTCCTACGAGCAGTACTTC. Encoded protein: CARPGPNYSYEQYF.

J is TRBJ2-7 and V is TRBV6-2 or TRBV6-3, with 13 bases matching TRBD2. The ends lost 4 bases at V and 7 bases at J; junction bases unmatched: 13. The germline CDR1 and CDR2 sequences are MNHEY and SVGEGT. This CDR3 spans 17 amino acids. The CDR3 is CASSFSIGLAGEGEQYV. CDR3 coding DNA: TGTGCCAGCAGTTTTTCTATCGGACTAGCGGGGGAAGGAGAGCAGTACGTC.

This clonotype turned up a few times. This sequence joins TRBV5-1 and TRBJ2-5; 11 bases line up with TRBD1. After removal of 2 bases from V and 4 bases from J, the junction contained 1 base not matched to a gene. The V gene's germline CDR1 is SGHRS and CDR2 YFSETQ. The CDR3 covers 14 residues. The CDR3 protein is CASSFGQGAETQYF. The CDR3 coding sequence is TGCGCCAGCAGCTTCGGACAGGGGGCAGAGACCCAGTACTTC.

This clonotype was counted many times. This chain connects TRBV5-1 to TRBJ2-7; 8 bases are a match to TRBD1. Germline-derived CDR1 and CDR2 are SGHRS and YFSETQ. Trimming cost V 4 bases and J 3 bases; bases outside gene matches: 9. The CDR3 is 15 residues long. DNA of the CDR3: TGCGCCAGCAGCCAACTCACCGGGACAGGCTACGAGCAGTACTTC. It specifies CASSQLTGTGYEQYF.

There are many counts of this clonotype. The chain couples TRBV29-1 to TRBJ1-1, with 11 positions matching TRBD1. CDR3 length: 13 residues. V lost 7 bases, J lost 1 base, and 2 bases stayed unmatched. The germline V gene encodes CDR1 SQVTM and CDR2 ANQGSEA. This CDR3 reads CSAGQGANTEAFF. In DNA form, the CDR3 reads TGCAGCGCAGGACAGGGGGCGAACACTGAAGCTTTCTTT.

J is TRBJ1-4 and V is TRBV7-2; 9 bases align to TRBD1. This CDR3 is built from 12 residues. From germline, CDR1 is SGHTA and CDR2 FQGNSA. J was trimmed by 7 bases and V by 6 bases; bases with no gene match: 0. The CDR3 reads CASRDRGEKLFF. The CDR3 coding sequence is TGTGCCAGCAGGGACAGGGGTGAAAAACTGTTTTTT.

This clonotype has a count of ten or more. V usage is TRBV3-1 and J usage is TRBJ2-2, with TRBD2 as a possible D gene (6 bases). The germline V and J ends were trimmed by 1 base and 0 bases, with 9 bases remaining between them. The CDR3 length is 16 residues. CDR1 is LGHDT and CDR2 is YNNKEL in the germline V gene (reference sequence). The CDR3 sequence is CASSQVRGTNTGELFF. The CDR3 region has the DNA TGTGCCAGCAGCCAAGTGCGGGGAACGAACACCGGGGAGCTGTTTTTT. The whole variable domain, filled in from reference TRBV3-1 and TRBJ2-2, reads DTAVSQTPKYLVTQMGNDKSIKCEQNLGHDTMYWYKQDSKKFLKIMFSYNNKELIINETVPNRFSPKSPDKAHLNLHINSLELGDSAVYFCASSQVRGTNTGELFFGEGSRLTVL.

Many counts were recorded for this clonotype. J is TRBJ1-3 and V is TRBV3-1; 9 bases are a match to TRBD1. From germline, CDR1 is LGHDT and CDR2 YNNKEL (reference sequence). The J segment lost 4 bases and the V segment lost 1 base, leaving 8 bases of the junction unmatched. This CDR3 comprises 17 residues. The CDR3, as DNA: TGTGCCAGCAGCCAAGCTGGACAGGGGCACGGAGGAAACACCATATATTTT. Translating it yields CASSQAGQGHGGNTIYF.

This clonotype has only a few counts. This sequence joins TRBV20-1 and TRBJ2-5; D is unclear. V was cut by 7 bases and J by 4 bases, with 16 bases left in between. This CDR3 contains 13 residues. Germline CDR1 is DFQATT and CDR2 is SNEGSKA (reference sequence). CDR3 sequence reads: CSDAPSVRETQYF. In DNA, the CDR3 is TGCAGTGACGCCCCGAGCGTCAGAGAGACCCAGTACTTC.

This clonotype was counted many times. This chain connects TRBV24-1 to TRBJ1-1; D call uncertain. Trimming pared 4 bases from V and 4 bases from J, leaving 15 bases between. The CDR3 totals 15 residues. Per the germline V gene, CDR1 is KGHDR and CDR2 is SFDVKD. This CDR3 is CATSESTTYPTEAFF. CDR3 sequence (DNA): TGTGCCACCAGTGAATCGACAACTTACCCCACTGAAGCTTTCTTT.

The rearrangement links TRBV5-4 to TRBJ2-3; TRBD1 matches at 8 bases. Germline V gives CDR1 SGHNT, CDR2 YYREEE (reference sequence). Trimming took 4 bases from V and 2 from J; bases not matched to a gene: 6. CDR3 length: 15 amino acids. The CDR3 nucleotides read TGTGCCAGCAGCGTGACAGGGGCAATCACAGATACGCAGTATTTT. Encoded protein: CASSVTGAITDTQYF.

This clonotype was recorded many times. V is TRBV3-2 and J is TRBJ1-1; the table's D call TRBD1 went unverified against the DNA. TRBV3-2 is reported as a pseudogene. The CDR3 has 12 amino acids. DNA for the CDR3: TGTGCCAGCAGCGGGGGGGGTACTGAAGCTTTCTTT. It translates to CASSGGGTEAFF.

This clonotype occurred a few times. CDR3 DNA sequence: TGCAGCGTTGCAATGTTGAGACAGATAAACTATGGCTACACCTTC. It encodes CSVAMLRQINYGYTF. This chain connects TRBV29-1 to TRBJ1-2; possibly TRBD1 for D (5 bases). CDR1 is SQVTM and CDR2 is ANQGSEA in the germline V gene. The CDR3 length is 15 residues. V lost 4 bases to trimming and J lost 2 bases, with 17 bases between them. Variable domain in full (rest from reference TRBV29-1 and TRBJ1-2): SAVISQKPSRDICQRGTSLTIQCQVDSQVTMMFWYRQQPGQSLTLIATANQGSEATYESGFVIDKFPISRPNLTFSTLTVSNMSPEDSSIYLCSVAMLRQINYGYTFGSGTRLTVV.

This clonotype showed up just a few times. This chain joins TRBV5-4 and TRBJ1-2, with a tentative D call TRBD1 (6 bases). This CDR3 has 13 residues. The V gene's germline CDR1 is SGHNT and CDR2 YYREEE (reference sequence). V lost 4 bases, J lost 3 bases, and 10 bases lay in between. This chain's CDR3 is CASSLSGDYGYTF. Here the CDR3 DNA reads TGTGCCAGCAGCCTCTCAGGGGACTATGGCTACACCTTC.

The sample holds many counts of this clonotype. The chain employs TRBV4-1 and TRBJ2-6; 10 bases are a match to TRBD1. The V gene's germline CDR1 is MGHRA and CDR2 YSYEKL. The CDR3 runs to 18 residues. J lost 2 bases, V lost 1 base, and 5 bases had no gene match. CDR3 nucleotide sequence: TGCGCCAGCAGCCAAGCGACAGGGGGCCCCGCTGGGGCCAACGTCCTGACTTTC. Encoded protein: CASSQATGGPAGANVLTF.

The CDR3 region is CASSDTGTTYTYEQYF. CDR3 DNA sequence: TGTGCCAGCAGTGACACCGGGACAACCTACACCTACGAGCAGTACTTC. The chain links TRBV6-1 to TRBJ2-7; D perhaps matches TRBD1 (6 bases). This CDR3 contains 16 residues. Deletions cut 3 bases from V and 2 bases from J, with 17 bases between. Germline V lookup: CDR1 MNHNS, CDR2 SASEGT.

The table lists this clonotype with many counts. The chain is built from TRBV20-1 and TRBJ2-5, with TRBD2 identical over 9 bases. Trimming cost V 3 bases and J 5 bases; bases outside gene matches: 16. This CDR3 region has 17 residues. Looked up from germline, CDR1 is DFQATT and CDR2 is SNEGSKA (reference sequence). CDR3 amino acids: CSASPEYLRGGQETQYF. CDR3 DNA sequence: TGCAGTGCTAGCCCCGAGTACCTGCGGGGGGGGCAGGAGACCCAGTACTTC.

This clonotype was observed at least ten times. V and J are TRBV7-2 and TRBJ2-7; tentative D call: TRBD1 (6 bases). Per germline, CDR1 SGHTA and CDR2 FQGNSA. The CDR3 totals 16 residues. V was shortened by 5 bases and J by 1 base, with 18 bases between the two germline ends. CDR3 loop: CASSRSGTRDSYEQYF. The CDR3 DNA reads TGTGCCAGCAGCCGATCCGGGACAAGAGATTCCTACGAGCAGTACTTC.

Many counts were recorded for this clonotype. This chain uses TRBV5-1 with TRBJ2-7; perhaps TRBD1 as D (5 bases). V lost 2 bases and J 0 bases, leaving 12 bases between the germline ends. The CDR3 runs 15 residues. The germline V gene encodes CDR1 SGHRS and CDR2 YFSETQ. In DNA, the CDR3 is TGCGCCAGCAGCTTTAGGACAATGAGCTCCTACGAGCAGTACTTC. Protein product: CASSFRTMSSYEQYF.

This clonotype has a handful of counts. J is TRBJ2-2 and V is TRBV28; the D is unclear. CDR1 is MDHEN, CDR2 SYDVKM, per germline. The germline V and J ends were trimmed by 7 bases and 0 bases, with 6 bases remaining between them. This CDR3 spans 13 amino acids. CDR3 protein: CASKSANTGELFF. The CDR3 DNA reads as TGTGCCAGCAAATCCGCGAACACCGGGGAGCTGTTTTTT.

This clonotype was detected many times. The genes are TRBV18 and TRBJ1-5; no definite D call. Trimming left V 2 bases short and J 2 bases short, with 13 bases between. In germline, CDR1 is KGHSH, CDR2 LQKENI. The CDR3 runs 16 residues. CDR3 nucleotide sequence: TGTGCCAGCTCACCAGGAGGCCCCCTGGGCAATCAGCCCCAGCATTTT. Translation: CASSPGGPLGNQPQHF.

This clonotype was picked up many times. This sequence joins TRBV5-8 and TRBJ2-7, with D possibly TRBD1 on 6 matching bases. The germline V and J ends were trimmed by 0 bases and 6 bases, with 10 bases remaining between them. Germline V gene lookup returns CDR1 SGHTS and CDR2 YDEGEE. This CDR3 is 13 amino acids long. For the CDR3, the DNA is TGTGCCAGCAGCTTGGTGGGGGCGGGCGAGCAGTACTTC. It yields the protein CASSLVGAGEQYF. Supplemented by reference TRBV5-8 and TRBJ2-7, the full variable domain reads EAGVTQSPTHLIKTRGQQATLRCSPISGHTSVYWYQQALGLGLQFLLWYDEGEERNRGNFPPRFSGRQFPNYSSELNVNALELEDSALYLCASSLVGAGEQYFGPGTRLTVT.

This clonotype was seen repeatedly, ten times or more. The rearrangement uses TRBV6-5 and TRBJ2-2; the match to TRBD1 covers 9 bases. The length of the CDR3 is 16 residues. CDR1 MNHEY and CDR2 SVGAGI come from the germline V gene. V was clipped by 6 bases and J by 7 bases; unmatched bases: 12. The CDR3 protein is CASRGQGRSRGGELFF. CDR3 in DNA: TGTGCCAGCAGGGGACAGGGAAGGTCCAGGGGCGGGGAGCTGTTTTTT.

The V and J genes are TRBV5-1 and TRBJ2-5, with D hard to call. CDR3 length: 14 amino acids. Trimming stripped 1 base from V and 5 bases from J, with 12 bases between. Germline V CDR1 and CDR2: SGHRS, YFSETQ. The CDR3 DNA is TGCGCCAGCAGCTTGACGGGTGGTAGGGAGACCCAGTACTTC. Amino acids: CASSLTGGRETQYF. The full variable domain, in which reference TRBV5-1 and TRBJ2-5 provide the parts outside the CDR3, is KAGVTQTPRYLIKTRGQQVTLSCSPISGHRSVSWYQQTPGQGLQFLFEYFSETQRNKGNFPGRFSGRQFSNSRSEMNVSTLELGDSALYLCASSLTGGRETQYFGPGTRLLVL.

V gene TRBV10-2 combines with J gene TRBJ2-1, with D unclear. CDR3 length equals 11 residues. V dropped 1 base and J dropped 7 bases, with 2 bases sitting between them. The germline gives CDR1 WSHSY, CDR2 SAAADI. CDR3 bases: TGCGCCAGCAGTGAGTGGAATGAGCAGTTCTTC. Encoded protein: CASSEWNEQFF.

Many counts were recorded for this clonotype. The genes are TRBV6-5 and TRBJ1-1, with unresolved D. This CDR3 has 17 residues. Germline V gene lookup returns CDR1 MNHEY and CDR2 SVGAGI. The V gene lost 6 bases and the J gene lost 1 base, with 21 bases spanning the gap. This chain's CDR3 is CASRVAGGLVGNTEAFF. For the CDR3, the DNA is TGTGCCAGCAGAGTCGCTGGAGGTCTTGTTGGGAACACTGAAGCTTTCTTT.

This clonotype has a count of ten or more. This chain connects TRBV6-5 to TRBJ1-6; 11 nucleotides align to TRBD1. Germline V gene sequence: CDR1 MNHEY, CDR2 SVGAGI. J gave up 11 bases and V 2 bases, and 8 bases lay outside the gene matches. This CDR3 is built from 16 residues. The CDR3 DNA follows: TGTGCCAGCAGTTACGGACAGGGGGCGGCGGGGCCACCCCTCCACTTT. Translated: CASSYGQGAAGPPLHF.

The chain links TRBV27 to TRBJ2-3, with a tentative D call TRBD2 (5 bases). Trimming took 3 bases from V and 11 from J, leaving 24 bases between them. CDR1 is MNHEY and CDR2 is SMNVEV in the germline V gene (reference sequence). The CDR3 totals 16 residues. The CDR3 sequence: CASSLVGVREGNGQYF. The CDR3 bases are TGTGCCAGCAGTTTGGTGGGAGTACGTGAAGGTAATGGGCAGTATTTT.

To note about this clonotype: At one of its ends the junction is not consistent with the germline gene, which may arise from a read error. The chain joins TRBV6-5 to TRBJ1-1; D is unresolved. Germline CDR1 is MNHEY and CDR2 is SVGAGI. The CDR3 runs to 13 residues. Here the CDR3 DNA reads TGTGCCATCAGTTACTCAGGGAACACTGAAGCTTTCTTT. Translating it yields CAISYSGNTEAFF.

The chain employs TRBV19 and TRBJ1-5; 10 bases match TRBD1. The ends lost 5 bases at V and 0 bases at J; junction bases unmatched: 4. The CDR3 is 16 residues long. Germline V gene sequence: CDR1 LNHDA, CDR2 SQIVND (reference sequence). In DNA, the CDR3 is TGTGCCAGTAGTTCCCGGGACAGGGGTAGCAATCAGCCCCAGCATTTT. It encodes CASSSRDRGSNQPQHF. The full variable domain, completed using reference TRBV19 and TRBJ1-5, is DGGITQSPKYLFRKEGQNVTLSCEQNLNHDAMYWYRQDPGQGLRLIYYSQIVNDFQKGDIAEGYSVSREKKESFPLTVTSAQKNPTAFYLCASSSRDRGSNQPQHFGDGTRLSIL.